This T cell receptor beta chain appears in the sequencing data of a study of OX40 agonist ivuxolimab in advanced cancers. Looking at the study overall: Every 2 weeks, patients got intravenous ivuxolimab at one of six dose levels (0.01-10 mg/kg).

Here immunoSEQ multiplex PCR was the method, and the copy in TCRdb shows in-frame clones only, minus some. The sample includes approximately 90,000 clones, approximately 89% seen only once; the top ten take roughly 4%. The length of the CDR3 is 16 residues. V was pared by 2 bases and J by 5 bases, with 10 bases of the junction left unmatched. The germline V gene has CDR1 SGHAT and CDR2 FQNNGV. V gene TRBV11-2 combines with J gene TRBJ1-1; TRBD1 matches at 8 bases. This TCR was recovered from an adult with an advanced solid tumor such as melanoma, head and neck, liver or kidney cancer. The material sequenced was CD4+ or CD8+ T cells sorted from blood, taken in a trial of the OX40 agonist ivuxolimab. In DNA, the CDR3 is TGTGCCAGCAGCTTACTTGCAGGGGGCTGGAGTACTGAAGCTTTCTTT. This codes for CASSLLAGGWSTEAFF.